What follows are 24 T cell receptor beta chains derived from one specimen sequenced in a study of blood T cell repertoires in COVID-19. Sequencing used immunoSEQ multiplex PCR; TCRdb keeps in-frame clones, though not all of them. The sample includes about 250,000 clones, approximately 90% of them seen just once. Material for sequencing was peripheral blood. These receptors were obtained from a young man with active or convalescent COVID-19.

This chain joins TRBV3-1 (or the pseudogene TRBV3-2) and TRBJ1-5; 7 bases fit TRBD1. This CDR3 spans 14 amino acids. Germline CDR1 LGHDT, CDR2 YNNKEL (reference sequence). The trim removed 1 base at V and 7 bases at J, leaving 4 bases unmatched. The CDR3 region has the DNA TGTGCCAGCAGCCAAGGACAGGGAAACCAGCCCCAGCATTTT. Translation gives CASSQGQGNQPQHF.

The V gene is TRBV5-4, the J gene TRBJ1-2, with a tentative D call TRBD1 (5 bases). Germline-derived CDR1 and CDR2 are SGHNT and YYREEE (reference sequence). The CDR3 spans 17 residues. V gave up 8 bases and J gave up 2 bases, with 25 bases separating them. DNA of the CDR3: TGTGCCAGTTCGATCCCTCGCCCGGGGACTGGGAACTATGGCTACACCTTC. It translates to CASSIPRPGTGNYGYTF.

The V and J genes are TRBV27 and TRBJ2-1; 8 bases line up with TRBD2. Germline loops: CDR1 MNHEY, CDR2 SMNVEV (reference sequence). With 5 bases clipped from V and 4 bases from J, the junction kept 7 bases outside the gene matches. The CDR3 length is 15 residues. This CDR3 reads CASSQFGGAYNEQFF. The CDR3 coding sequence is TGTGCCAGCAGTCAGTTCGGGGGGGCGTACAATGAGCAGTTCTTC.

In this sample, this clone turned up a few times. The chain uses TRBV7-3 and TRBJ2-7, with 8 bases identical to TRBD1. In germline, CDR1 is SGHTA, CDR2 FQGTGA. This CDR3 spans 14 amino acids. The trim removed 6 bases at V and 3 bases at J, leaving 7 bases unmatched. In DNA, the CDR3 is TGTGCCAGCAGTCCCGGACAGGGAGGCTACGAGCAGTACTTC. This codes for CASSPGQGGYEQYF.

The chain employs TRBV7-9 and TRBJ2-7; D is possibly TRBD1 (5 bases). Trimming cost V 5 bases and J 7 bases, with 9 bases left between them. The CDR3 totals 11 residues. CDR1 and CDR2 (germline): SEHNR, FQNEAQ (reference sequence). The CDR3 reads CASSQGGEQYF. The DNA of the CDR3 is TGTGCCAGCAGCCAGGGCGGTGAGCAGTACTTC.

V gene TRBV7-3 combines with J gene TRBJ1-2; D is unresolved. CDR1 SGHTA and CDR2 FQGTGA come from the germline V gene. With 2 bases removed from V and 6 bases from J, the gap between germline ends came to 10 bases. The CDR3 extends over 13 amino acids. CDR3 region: CASSLGGGNGYTF. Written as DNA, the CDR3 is TGTGCCAGCAGCTTAGGCGGAGGAAATGGCTACACCTTC. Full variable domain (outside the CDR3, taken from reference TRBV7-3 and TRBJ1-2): GAGVSQTPSNKVTEKGKYVELRCDPISGHTALYWYRQSLGQGPEFLIYFQGTGAADDSGLPNDRFFAVRPEGSVSTLKIQRTERGDSAVYLCASSLGGGNGYTFGSGTRLTVV.

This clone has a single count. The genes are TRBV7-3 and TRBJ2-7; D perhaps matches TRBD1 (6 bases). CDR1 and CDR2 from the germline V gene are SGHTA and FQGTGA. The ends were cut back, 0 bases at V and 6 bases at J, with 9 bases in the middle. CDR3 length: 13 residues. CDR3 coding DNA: TGTGCCAGCAGCTTAACGGCAGGGGTCGAGCAGTACTTC. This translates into CASSLTAGVEQYF.

In DNA, the CDR3 is TGTGCCAGCAGCGTAGGACTATCCGGGACAGATACGCAGTATTTT. Its protein product is CASSVGLSGTDTQYF. The V call is TRBV9, the J call TRBJ2-3; weak D call: TRBD2 (5 bases). CDR1 and CDR2 (germline): SGDLS, YYNGEE. V was pared by 0 bases and J by 3 bases, with 11 bases between. There are 15 residues in the CDR3.

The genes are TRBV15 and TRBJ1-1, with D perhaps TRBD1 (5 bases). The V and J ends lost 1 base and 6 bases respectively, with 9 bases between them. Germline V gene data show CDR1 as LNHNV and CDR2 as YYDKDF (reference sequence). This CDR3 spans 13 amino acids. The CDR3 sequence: CATSRGRESEAFF. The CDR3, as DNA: TGTGCCACCAGCAGAGGCAGGGAATCTGAAGCTTTCTTT.

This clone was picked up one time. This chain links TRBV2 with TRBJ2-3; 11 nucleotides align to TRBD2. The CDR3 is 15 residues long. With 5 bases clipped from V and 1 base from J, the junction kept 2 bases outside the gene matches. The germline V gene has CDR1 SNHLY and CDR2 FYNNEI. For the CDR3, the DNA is TGTGCCAGCAGTTCGGGACTAGCGGGCACAGATACGCAGTATTTT. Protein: CASSSGLAGTDTQYF.

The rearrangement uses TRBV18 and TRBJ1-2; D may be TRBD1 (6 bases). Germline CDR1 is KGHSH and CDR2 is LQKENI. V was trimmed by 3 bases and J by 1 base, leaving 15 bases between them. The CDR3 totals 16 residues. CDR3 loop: CASSPGVQGFNYGYTF. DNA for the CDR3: TGTGCCAGCTCACCCGGGGTCCAGGGGTTTAACTATGGCTACACCTTC. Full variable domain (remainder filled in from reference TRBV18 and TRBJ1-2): NAGVMQNPRHLVRRRGQEARLRCSPMKGHSHVYWYRQLPEEGLKFMVYLQKENIIDESGMPKERFSAEFPKEGPSILRIQQVVRGDSAAYFCASSPGVQGFNYGYTFGSGTRLTVV.

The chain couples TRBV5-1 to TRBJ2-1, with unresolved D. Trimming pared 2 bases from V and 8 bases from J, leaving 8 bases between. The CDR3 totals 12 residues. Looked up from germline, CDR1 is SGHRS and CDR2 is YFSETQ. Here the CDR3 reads CASSFGPYEQFF. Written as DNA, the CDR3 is TGCGCCAGCAGCTTTGGGCCGTATGAGCAGTTCTTC.

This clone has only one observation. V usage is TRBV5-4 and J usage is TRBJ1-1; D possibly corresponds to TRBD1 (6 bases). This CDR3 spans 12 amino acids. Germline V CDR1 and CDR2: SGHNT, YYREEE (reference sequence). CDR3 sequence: CTTGQWNTEAFF. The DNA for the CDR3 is TGTACGACGGGACAATGGAACACTGAAGCTTTCTTT. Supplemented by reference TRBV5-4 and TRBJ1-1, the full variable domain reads ETGVTQSPTHLIKTRGQQVTLRCSSQSGHNTVSWYQQALGQGPQFIFQYYREEENGRGNFPPRFSGLQFPNYSSELNVNALELDDSALYLCTTGQWNTEAFFGQGTRLTVV.

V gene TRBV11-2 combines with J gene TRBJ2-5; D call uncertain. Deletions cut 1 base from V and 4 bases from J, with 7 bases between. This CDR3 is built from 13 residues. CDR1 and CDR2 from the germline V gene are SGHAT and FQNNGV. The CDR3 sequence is CASSLGGRETQYF. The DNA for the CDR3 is TGTGCCAGCAGCTTAGGCGGTAGAGAGACCCAGTACTTC. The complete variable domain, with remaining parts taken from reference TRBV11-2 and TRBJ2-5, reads EAGVAQSPRYKIIEKRQSVAFWCNPISGHATLYWYQQILGQGPKLLIQFQNNGVVDDSQLPKDRFSAERLKGVDSTLKIQPAKLEDSAVYLCASSLGGRETQYFGPGTRLLVL.

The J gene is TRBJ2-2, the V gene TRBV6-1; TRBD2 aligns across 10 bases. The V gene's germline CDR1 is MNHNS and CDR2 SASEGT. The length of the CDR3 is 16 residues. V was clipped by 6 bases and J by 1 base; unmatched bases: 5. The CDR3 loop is CASREWTSGNTGELFF. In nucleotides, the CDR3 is TGTGCCAGCAGAGAATGGACTAGCGGGAACACCGGGGAGCTGTTTTTT.

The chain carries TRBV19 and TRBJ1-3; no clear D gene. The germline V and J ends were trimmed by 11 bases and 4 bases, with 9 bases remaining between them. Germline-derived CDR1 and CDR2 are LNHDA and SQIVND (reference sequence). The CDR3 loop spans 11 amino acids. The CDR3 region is CAGLRGNTIYF. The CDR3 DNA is TGTGCCGGACTCCGCGGAAACACCATATATTTT. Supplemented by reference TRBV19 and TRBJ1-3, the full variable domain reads DGGITQSPKYLFRKEGQNVTLSCEQNLNHDAMYWYRQDPGQGLRLIYYSQIVNDFQKGDIAEGYSVSREKKESFPLTVTSAQKNPTAFYLCAGLRGNTIYFGEGSWLTVV.

The CDR3 spells CASSLDATDRGRETQYF. CDR3 nucleotides: TGTGCCAGCAGCTTAGATGCCACGGACAGGGGGAGAGAGACCCAGTACTTC. This chain joins TRBV7-8 and TRBJ2-5; 10 bases agree with TRBD1. Per the germline V gene, CDR1 is SGHVS and CDR2 is FQNEAQ. This CDR3 is built from 17 residues. The ends lost 1 base at V and 4 bases at J; junction bases unmatched: 9.

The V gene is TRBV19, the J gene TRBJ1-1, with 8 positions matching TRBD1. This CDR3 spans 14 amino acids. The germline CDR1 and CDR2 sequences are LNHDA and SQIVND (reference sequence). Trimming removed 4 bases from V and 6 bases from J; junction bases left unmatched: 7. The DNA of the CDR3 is TGTGCCAGTAGTACCGGGACAGGCGCCTCTGAAGCTTTCTTT. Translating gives CASSTGTGASEAFF.

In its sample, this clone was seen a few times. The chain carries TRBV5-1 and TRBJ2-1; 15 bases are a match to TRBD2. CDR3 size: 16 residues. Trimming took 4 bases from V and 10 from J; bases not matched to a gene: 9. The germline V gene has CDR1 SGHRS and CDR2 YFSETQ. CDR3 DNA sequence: TGCGCCAGCAGCCTGGGACTAGCGGGGGGTGAAGGCGAGCAGTTCTTC. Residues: CASSLGLAGGEGEQFF.

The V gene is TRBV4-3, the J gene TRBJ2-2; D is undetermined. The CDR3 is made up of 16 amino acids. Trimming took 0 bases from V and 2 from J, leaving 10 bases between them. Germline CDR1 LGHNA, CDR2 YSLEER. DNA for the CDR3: TGCGCCAGCAGCCAAGATAGACTCATAAACACCGGGGAGCTGTTTTTT. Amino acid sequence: CASSQDRLINTGELFF.

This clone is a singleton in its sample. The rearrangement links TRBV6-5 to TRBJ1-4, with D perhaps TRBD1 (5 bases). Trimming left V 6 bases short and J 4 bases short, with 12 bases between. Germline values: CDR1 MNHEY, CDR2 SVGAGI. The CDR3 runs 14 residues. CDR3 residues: CASRRGGINEKLFF. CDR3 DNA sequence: TGTGCCAGCAGGCGGGGGGGTATTAATGAAAAACTGTTTTTT.

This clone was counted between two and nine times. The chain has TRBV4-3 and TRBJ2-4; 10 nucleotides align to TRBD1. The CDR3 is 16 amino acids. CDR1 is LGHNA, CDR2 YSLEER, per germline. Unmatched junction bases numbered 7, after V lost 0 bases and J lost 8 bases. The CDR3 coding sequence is TGCGCCAGCAGCCAAGATCCCGGGACAGGGGAGCACATTCAGTACTTC. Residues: CASSQDPGTGEHIQYF.

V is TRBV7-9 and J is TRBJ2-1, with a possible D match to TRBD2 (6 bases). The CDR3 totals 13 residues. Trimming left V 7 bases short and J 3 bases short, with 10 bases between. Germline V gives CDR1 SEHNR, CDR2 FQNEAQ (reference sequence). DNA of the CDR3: TGTGCCAGCACCACGACTAGCTACAATGAGCAGTTCTTC. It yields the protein CASTTTSYNEQFF.

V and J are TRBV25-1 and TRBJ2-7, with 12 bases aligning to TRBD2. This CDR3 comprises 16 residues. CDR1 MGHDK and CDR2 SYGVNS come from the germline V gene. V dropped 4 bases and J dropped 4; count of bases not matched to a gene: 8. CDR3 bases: TGTGCCAGCAGTGGGGGACTAGCGGGCAGTTTGTACGAGCAGTACTTC. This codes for CASSGGLAGSLYEQYF.